Shown below are 17 T cell receptor beta chains from a single sample sequenced in a study of graft-versus-host responses after intestinal transplantation. Assay used: immunoSEQ multiplex PCR; TCRdb lists only in-frame clones, some missing. The table has over 15,000 clones, approximately 39% seen once. Co-plated with around 200,000 CFSE-labeled responder cells were around 200,000 irradiated, violet-dye-labeled stimulator cells. The starting material was alloreactive CD8+ T cells from a mixed lymphocyte reaction culture, obtained before intestinal transplant. Specified subset: CFSE-low proliferating T cells sorted from roughly six-day pre-transplant mixed lymphocyte reaction (GvH or HvG direction). These receptors came from a human patient who received an intestinal transplant.

This clone came up a few times. The V call is TRBV9, the J call TRBJ2-2; D perhaps matches TRBD2 (6 bases). Trimming left V 4 bases short and J 4 bases short, with 14 bases between. Germline-derived CDR1 and CDR2 are SGDLS and YYNGEE. This CDR3 contains 15 residues. CDR3 amino acids: CASSHTAGSTGELFF. Written as DNA, the CDR3 is TGTGCCAGCAGCCATACAGCGGGCAGCACCGGGGAGCTGTTTTTT.

This clone was counted a few times. This chain's CDR3 is CASSQTLAGGVNEQFF. The CDR3 DNA is TGCGCCAGCAGCCAAACCTTAGCGGGAGGTGTCAATGAGCAGTTCTTC. The chain recombines TRBV4-3 with TRBJ2-1; 10 bases match TRBD2. Germline values: CDR1 LGHNA, CDR2 YSLEER. The CDR3 extends over 16 amino acids. The J segment lost 6 bases and the V segment lost 2 bases, leaving 7 bases of the junction unmatched.

This clone has just a few counts. This chain uses TRBV18 with TRBJ1-5; D uncertain. The CDR3 has 13 amino acids. The V gene's germline CDR1 is KGHSH and CDR2 LQKENI. V was trimmed by 2 bases and J by 6 bases, leaving 8 bases between them. The CDR3, as DNA: TGTGCCAGCTCACCAGCCGAGGGTCAGCCCCAGCATTTT. It encodes CASSPAEGQPQHF.

This chain links TRBV6-1 with TRBJ1-2, with TRBD1 as a possible D gene (6 bases). Trimming left V 6 bases short and J 4 bases short, with 15 bases between. The germline V gene has CDR1 MNHNS and CDR2 SASEGT. The CDR3 covers 14 residues. The CDR3 nucleotides are TGTGCCAGCAGCAGCCTGGGGGCTGGCTATGGCTACACCTTC. It is translated as CASSSLGAGYGYTF.

The chain has TRBV7-9 and TRBJ1-2; no firm D call. Deletions cut 2 bases from V and 7 bases from J, with 17 bases between. Germline V gene data show CDR1 as SEHNR and CDR2 as FQNEAQ (reference sequence). The CDR3 runs to 15 residues. For the CDR3, the DNA is TGTGCCAGCAGCTTATGGCCCGGCTCGGGGTCTGGCTACACCTTC. This gives the protein CASSLWPGSGSGYTF.

V gene TRBV5-1 combines with J gene TRBJ2-1; maybe TRBD1 (6 bases). This CDR3 has 18 amino acids. Looked up from germline, CDR1 is SGHRS and CDR2 is YFSETQ. Trimming cost V 5 bases and J 0 bases, with 21 bases left between them. In nucleotides, the CDR3 is TGCGCCAGCAGTTGGTACCCTGGTTGGACAGCCTCCTACAATGAGCAGTTCTTC. This codes for CASSWYPGWTASYNEQFF.

J is TRBJ1-2 and V is TRBV7-9; 8 nucleotides match TRBD1. This CDR3 spans 15 amino acids. Germline V lookup: CDR1 SEHNR, CDR2 FQNEAQ (reference sequence). V dropped 4 bases and J dropped 4; count of bases not matched to a gene: 8. CDR3 in DNA: TGTGCCAGCAGCTCCCCGGGACAGGTCCCCTATGGCTACACCTTC. Amino acid sequence: CASSSPGQVPYGYTF.

For the CDR3, the DNA is TGTGCCAGCAGTCGAGGGGAACAGGGGGTCCCTTACGAGCAGTACTTC. It codes for CASSRGEQGVPYEQYF. The V and J genes are TRBV2 and TRBJ2-7; 8 bases match TRBD1. Germline lookup yields CDR1 SNHLY and CDR2 FYNNEI. V trimming: 5 bases; J trimming: 4 bases; junction bases outside the gene matches: 13. The CDR3 is 16 residues long.

This clone was observed a handful of times. The genes are TRBV7-9 and TRBJ2-7, with TRBD2 matching over 8 bases. CDR1 SEHNR and CDR2 FQNEAQ come from the germline V gene (reference sequence). This CDR3 is built from 13 residues. The J segment lost 3 bases and the V segment lost 6 bases, leaving 4 bases of the junction unmatched. This CDR3 is CASSPGTSYEQYF. In nucleotides, the CDR3 is TGTGCCAGCAGTCCAGGGACTAGCTACGAGCAGTACTTC.

DNA of the CDR3: TGTGCCAGCAGTTACCGGGGGATGATAAACGAGCAGTACTTC. Translated: CASSYRGMINEQYF. The V and J genes are TRBV6-5 and TRBJ2-7; tentatively, D is TRBD2 (6 bases). From germline, CDR1 is MNHEY and CDR2 SVGAGI. This CDR3 is built from 14 residues. Trimming cost V 2 bases and J 5 bases, with 13 bases left between them.

CDR3 DNA: TGTGCCAGCAGTGAAGGCCTCCTTGGAAGCGGAGTCCAAGAGACCCAGTACTTC. Protein product: CASSEGLLGSGVQETQYF. V is TRBV6-1 and J is TRBJ2-7, with D possibly matching TRBD2 (5 bases). The J call may be incorrect, as the DNA end agrees better with TRBJ2-5. Germline V gives CDR1 MNHNS, CDR2 SASEGT. The CDR3 runs to 18 residues.

This chain links TRBV27 with TRBJ1-2, with D maybe TRBD1 (6 bases). V shed 2 bases and J shed 4 bases, with 8 bases lying between them. CDR1 is MNHEY, CDR2 SMNVEV, per germline (reference sequence). CDR3 length: 13 residues. CDR3 region: CASSLTGSYGYTF. The CDR3 coding sequence is TGTGCCAGCAGTTTAACAGGGAGCTATGGCTACACCTTC.

CDR3 DNA: TGTGCCAGCAGTGAAGCGCAATTGGAGCAGTACTTC. It translates to CASSEAQLEQYF. The gene calls are TRBV6-1 and TRBJ2-5; D call uncertain. This CDR3 is 12 amino acids long. The germline CDR1 and CDR2 sequences are MNHNS and SASEGT. V lost 0 bases and J 11 bases, leaving 10 bases between the germline ends.

The V gene is TRBV29-1, the J gene TRBJ2-5, with 13 bases aligning to TRBD2. Germline V lookup: CDR1 SQVTM, CDR2 ANQGSEA. The CDR3 has 15 residues. V shed 4 bases and J 2 bases; nucleotides not matched to a gene: 4. CDR3 sequence reads: CSVGGTSGIQETQYF. The CDR3 region has the DNA TGCAGCGTTGGAGGGACTAGCGGGATTCAAGAGACCCAGTACTTC.

This chain's CDR3 is CASRKRRTYEQYF. DNA for the CDR3: TGTGCCAGCAGGAAGCGGAGGACCTACGAGCAGTACTTC. This chain joins TRBV27 and TRBJ2-7; D is perhaps TRBD2 (5 bases). V lost 6 bases and J lost 2, with 11 bases in between. Germline V gives CDR1 MNHEY, CDR2 SMNVEV (reference sequence). The CDR3 length is 13 residues.

This chain connects TRBV4-1 to TRBJ1-5; maybe TRBD1 (6 bases). The V end lost 5 bases, the J end lost 2 bases, and 13 bases lay between the germline ends. The CDR3 sequence is 15 residues long. CDR1 and CDR2 from the germline V gene are MGHRA and YSYEKL. As DNA, the CDR3 is TGCGCCAGCAGCTCCGTTCCAGGGGGCAATCAGCCCCAGCATTTT. It specifies CASSSVPGGNQPQHF.

The rearrangement links TRBV29-1 to TRBJ1-1; TRBD1 matches 8 bases. V was clipped by 5 bases and J by 1 base; unmatched bases: 6. The CDR3 runs to 14 residues. The germline V gene encodes CDR1 SQVTM and CDR2 ANQGSEA. The chain's CDR3 is CSVTGGATNTEAFF. For the CDR3, the DNA is TGCAGCGTTACAGGGGGGGCGACGAACACTGAAGCTTTCTTT. The full variable domain, completed using reference TRBV29-1 and TRBJ1-1, is SAVISQKPSRDICQRGTSLTIQCQVDSQVTMMFWYRQQPGQSLTLIATANQGSEATYESGFVIDKFPISRPNLTFSTLTVSNMSPEDSSIYLCSVTGGATNTEAFFGQGTRLTVV.